This TCR beta chain was profiled in a study of blood T cell repertoires in COVID-19. Authors' methods: Researchers report that nucleated cell counts were estimated from reference gene primer amplification. Only in-frame clones appear in the TCRdb table, and some are missing; sequencing was by immunoSEQ multiplex PCR. That table furnishes V, J and clone size, whereas the DNA furnished D and trimming. The repertoire holds 200,000 to 250,000 clones, with roughly 88% as singletons. This sequence originates from a woman aged 50 to 60 with acute COVID-19. The sample taken for sequencing was PBMCs or T cells enriched from blood (not recorded which).

Written as DNA, the CDR3 is TGCAGCGTTGCGCGGACAGCAGGCGAGACCCAGTACTTC. Its translation is CSVARTAGETQYF. V and J are TRBV29-1 and TRBJ2-5, with a tentative D call TRBD1 (6 bases). V was pared by 4 bases and J by 5 bases, with 14 bases between. CDR3 length equals 13 residues. CDR1 and CDR2 (germline): SQVTM, ANQGSEA.